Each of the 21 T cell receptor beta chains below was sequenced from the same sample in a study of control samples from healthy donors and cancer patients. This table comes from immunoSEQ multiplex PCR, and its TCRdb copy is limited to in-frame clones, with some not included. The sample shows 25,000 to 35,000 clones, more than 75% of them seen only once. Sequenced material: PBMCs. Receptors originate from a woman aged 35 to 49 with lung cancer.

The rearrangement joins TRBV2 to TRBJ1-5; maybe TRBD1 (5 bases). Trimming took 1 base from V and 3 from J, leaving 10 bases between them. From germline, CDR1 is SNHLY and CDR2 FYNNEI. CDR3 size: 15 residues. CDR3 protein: CASSEVGGYNQPQHF. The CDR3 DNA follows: TGTGCCAGCAGTGAAGTCGGGGGTTACAATCAGCCCCAGCATTTT.

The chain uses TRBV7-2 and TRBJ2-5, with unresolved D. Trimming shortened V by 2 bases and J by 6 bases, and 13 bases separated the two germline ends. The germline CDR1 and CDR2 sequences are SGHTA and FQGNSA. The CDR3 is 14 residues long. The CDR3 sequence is CASSLPSGMKTQYF. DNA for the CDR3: TGTGCCAGCAGCTTACCGTCTGGTATGAAGACCCAGTACTTC.

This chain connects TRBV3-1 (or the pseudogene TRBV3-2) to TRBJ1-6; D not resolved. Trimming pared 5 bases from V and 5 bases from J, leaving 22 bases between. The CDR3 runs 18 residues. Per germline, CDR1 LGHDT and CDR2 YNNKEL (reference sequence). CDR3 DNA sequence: TGTGCCAGCAGCGTCGCTAGTCCCATTTCACATCATAATTCACCCCTCCACTTT. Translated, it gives CASSVASPISHHNSPLHF.

CDR3 nucleotides: TGTGCCAGCAGCTTCAGGACAGGAGGGAATGAAAAACTGTTTTTT. Translation: CASSFRTGGNEKLFF. The V gene is TRBV11-2, the J gene TRBJ1-4; 7 bases align to TRBD1. The junction had 6 bases not matched to a gene; V was cut back by 3 bases and J by 5 bases. The CDR3 is made up of 15 amino acids. CDR1 and CDR2 from the germline V gene are SGHAT and FQNNGV.

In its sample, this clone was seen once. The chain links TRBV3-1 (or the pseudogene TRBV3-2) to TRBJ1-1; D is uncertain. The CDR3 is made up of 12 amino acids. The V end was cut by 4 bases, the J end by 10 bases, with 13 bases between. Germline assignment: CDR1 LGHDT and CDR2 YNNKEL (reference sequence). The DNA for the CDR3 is TGTGCCAGCAGCCCCATTGGCAGAGGAGCTTTCTTT. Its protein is CASSPIGRGAFF.

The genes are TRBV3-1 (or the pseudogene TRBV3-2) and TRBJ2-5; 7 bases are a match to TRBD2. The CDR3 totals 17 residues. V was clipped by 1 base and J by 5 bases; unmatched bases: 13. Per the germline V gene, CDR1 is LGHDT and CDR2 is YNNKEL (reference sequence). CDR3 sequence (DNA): TGTGCCAGCAGCCAAGTTCCTCCAGGGAGGGGCGAGGAGACCCAGTACTTC. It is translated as CASSQVPPGRGEETQYF.

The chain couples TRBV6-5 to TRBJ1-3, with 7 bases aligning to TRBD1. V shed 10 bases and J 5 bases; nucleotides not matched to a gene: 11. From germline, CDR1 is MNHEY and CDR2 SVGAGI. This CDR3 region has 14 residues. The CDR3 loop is CATNDRVSRNTIYF. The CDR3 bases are TGTGCCACCAACGACAGGGTTTCCAGAAACACCATATATTTT.

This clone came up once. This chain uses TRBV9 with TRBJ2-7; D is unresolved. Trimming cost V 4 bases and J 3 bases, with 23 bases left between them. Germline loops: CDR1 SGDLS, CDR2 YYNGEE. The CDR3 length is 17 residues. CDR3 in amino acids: CASSPPVQRTGSYEQYF. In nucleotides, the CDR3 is TGTGCCAGCAGCCCACCGGTCCAGAGGACCGGCAGCTACGAGCAGTACTTC.

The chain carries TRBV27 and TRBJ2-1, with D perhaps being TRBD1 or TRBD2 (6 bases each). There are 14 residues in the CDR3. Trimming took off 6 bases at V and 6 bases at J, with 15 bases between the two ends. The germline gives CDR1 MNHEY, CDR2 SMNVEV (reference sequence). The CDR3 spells CASRGALGGNEQFF. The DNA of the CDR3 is TGTGCCAGCAGGGGGGCTCTGGGGGGCAATGAGCAGTTCTTC.

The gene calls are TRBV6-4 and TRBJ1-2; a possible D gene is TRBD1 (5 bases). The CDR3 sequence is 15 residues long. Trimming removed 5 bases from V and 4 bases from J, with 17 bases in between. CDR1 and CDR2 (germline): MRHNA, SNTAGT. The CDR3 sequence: CASSPTEGFTYGYTF. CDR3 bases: TGTGCCAGCAGTCCGACAGAAGGGTTTACCTATGGCTACACCTTC.

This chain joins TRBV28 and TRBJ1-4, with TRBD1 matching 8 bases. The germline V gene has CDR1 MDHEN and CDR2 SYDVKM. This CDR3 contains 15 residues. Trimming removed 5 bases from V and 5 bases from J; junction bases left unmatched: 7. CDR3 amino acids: CASSLGTGLNEKLFF. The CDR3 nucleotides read TGTGCCAGCAGTCTCGGGACAGGCCTAAATGAAAAACTGTTTTTT. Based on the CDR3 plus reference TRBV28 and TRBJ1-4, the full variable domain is DVKVTQSSRYLVKRTGEKVFLECVQDMDHENMFWYRQDPGLGLRLIYFSYDVKMKEKGDIPEGYSVSREKKERFSLILESASTNQTSMYLCASSLGTGLNEKLFFGSGTQLSVL.

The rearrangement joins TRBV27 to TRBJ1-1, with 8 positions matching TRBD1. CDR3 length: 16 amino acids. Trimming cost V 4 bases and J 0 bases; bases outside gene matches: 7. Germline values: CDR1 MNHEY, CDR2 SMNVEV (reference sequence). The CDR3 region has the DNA TGTGCCAGCAGTTCAGGGACAGGAGTTATGAACACTGAAGCTTTCTTT. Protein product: CASSSGTGVMNTEAFF.

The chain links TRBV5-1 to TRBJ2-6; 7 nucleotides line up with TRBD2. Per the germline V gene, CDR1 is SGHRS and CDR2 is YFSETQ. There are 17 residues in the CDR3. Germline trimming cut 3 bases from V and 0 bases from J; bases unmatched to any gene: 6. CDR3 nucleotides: TGCGCCAGCAGCTGGGACGGGGGGACCTCTGGGGCCAACGTCCTGACTTTC. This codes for CASSWDGGTSGANVLTF.

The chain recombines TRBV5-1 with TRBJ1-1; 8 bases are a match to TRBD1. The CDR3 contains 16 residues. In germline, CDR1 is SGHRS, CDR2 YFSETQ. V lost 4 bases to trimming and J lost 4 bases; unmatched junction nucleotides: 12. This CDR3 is CASSMDRVRSFTEAFF. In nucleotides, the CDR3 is TGCGCCAGCAGCATGGACAGGGTTCGGAGTTTCACTGAAGCTTTCTTT.

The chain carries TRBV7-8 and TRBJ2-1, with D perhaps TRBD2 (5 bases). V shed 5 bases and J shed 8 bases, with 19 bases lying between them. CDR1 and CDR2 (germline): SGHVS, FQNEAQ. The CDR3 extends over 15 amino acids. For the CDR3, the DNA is TGTGCCAGCAGCCCCATTAGGGCCCCCGGGGATGAGCAGTTCTTC. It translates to CASSPIRAPGDEQFF.

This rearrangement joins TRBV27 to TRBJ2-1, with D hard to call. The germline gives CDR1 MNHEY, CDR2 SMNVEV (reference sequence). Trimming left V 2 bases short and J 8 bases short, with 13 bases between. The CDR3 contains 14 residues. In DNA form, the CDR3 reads TGTGCCAGCAGTTTACTAGGCCCCCTTGATGAGCAGTTCTTC. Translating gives CASSLLGPLDEQFF.

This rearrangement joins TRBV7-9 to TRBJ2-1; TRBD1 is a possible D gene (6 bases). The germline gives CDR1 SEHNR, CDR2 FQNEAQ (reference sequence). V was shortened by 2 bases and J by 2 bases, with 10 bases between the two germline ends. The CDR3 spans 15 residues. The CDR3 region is CASSLTRGTYNEQFF. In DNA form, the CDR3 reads TGTGCCAGCAGCTTAACCAGGGGTACCTACAATGAGCAGTTCTTC.

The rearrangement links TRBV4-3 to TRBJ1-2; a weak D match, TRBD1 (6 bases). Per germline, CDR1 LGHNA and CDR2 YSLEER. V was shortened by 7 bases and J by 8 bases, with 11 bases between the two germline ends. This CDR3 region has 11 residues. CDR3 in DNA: TGCGCCAGCAAGGGGGGCGTCGGCTACACCTTC. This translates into CASKGGVGYTF.

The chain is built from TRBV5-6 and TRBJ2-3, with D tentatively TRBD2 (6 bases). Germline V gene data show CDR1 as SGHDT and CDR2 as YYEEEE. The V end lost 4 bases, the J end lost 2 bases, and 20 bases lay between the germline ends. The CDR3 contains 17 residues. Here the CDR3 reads CASSLSFGTPTTDTQYF. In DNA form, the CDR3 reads TGTGCCAGCAGCCTGTCGTTTGGGACTCCTACCACAGATACGCAGTATTTT.

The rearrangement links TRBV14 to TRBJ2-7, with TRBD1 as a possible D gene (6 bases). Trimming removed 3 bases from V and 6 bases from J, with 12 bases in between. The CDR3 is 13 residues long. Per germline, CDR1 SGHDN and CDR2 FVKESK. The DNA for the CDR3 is TGTGCCAGCAGCCAGCTACAGGGAACCGAGCAGTACTTC. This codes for CASSQLQGTEQYF.

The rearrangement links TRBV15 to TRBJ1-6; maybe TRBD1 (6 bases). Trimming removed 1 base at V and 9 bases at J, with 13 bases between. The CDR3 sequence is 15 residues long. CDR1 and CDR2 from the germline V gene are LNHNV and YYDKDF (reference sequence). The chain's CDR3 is CATSRVGQGLSPLHF. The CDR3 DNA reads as TGTGCCACCAGCAGAGTGGGGCAGGGGCTTTCACCCCTCCACTTT.